This T cell receptor beta chain was identified in a study of cytomegalovirus exposure and HLA in healthy donors. Study results and caveats: Associated with cytomegalovirus, according to the listing, were around 170 TCR beta chains.

PCR used 60 Vbeta primers and 13 Jbeta primers. Assay used: immunoSEQ multiplex PCR; TCRdb lists only in-frame clones, some missing. The sample carries approximately 140,000 clones, less than 80% recorded once. With 2 bases clipped from V and 7 bases from J, the junction kept 7 bases outside the gene matches. Per germline, CDR1 SNHLY and CDR2 FYNNEI. The CDR3 consists of 14 residues. Comments on this clone: Its antigen is unidentified.

This rearrangement joins TRBV2 to TRBJ1-2; 7 nucleotides line up with TRBD1. This clonotype originated in a woman in her forties or fifties in good health and CMV-seropositive. The sequenced material came from PBMCs. In DNA, the CDR3 is TGTGCCAGCAGTGAAACAGGGGATTTGGGTGGCTACACCTTC. Its protein is CASSETGDLGGYTF.